Listed below are T cell receptor beta chains from one sample, sequenced in a study of CD8+ T cells in alopecia areata. Generated by immunoSEQ multiplex PCR, the TCRdb table keeps only in-frame clones and is missing some. Among more than 150,000 clones listed, 60% to 70% were seen once. Source: CD4+ T cells sorted from blood, taken at week 4, from a patient treated with tofacitinib. All receptors come from a human donor with alopecia areata. The CDR3 runs from the conserved cysteine through the conserved F or W. The order of the fields is V gene, CDR3 protein.

v_gene: TRBV5-1; CDR3aa: CASSSGGRETQYF
v_gene: TRBV6-5; CDR3aa: CASGTGMTPLHF
v_gene: TRBV5-1; CDR3aa: CASSSGQGTYEQYF
v_gene: TRBV4-1; CDR3aa: CASSLSTGGAETQYF
v_gene: TRBV30; CDR3aa: CAWSGTGGAQPQHF
v_gene: TRBV30; CDR3aa: CAWSLARVGGYTF
v_gene: TRBV5-6; CDR3aa: CASSLYAGGNTEAFF
v_gene: TRBV5-1; CDR3aa: CASSFKGQGYNEQFF
v_gene: TRBV6-5; CDR3aa: CASKGPGETQYF
v_gene: TRBV15; CDR3aa: CATSRAGSHEQYF